Sequencing of this T cell receptor (beta chain) was carried out in a study of Ad26.COV2.S vaccination and SARS-CoV-2 variants. Regarding the study as a whole: The breadth of spike-specific CD8+ and CD4+ T cell responses after vaccination was reportedly substantial. Researchers cautioned that TCR breadth and depth analyses may have underestimated total T cell responses. Vaccinees and placebo recipients showed similar non-spike TCR breadth. The placebo group had lower spike-specific TCR breadth than the vaccine recipients did.

Worth noting for this clone: Its antigen remains unidentified.

Profiled with immunoSEQ multiplex PCR; TCRdb holds only in-frame clones, not every one. The table records approximately 400,000 clones, about 91% of them present only once. V lost 2 bases to trimming and J lost 8 bases; unmatched junction nucleotides: 11. This CDR3 contains 15 residues. The sequence came from a human donor who had recovered from COVID-19. Sequencing used peripheral blood, obtained after recovery from COVID-19. The V call is TRBV23-1, the J call TRBJ1-1; TRBD1 aligns across 7 bases. TRBV23-1 is placed among ORFs of uncertain function. The CDR3 DNA reads TGCGCCAGCAGTCAACTGACCAGGGGGAAGGGGGAAGCTTTCTTT. Encoded protein: CASSQLTRGKGEAFF.